This T cell receptor beta chain comes out of a study of regulatory T cells in long-lasting Graves disease. Study results and limitations: The study found TRBV28, TRBJ1-2 and TRBJ2-5 favored in persistent disease. More public clonotypes were shared by persistent patients (2,741) than by new patients (roughly 1,000).

The table lists this clonotype with many counts. As yet, its antigen is unknown. Time point given: newly diagnosed GD, antithyroid drugs for less than 3 months. Extracted RNA from PBMCs served as the source of the TCR library. CDR3 size: 15 residues. Trimming stripped 7 bases from V and 5 bases from J, with 18 bases between. Germline V gene lookup returns CDR1 MDHEN and CDR2 SYDVKM. In building TCR beta libraries, iRepertoire HTBI primers were used together with Arm-PCR of CDR3 regions. TCRdb independently ran MiXCR on the multiplex PCR reads; one entry per CDR3 protein. The repertoire holds 410,000 or so distinct CDR3 sequences, with about 16% as singletons. The data also belong to a second study, concerning T cells in Graves' hyperthyroidism and ophthalmopathy. Per that paper: A first-round RT-PCR of the TCR CDR3 used the HTBI primer set. Most clonotypes that expanded in the thyroid above 0.001 also showed up in blood.

J is TRBJ2-1 and V is TRBV28; D remains unclear. Sequencing was performed on peripheral blood mononuclear cells (PBMCs), taken at new diagnosis, from a patient treated with antithyroid drugs. This TCR came from a woman in her twenties or thirties with Graves disease. This CDR3 reads CASTHGRMGNNEQFF. The CDR3 nucleotides read TGTGCCAGCACCCATGGTAGAATGGGAAACAATGAGCAGTTCTTC.